This record covers a single T cell receptor (beta chain). The V end was cut by 0 bases, the J end by 10 bases, with 9 bases between. CDR1 is SGHAT and CDR2 is FQNNGV in the germline V gene. The CDR3 totals 13 residues. This entry belongs to a study of OX40 agonist ivuxolimab in advanced cancers. Sequencing was performed with immunoSEQ multiplex PCR; in TCRdb, only in-frame clones are kept and a portion is missing. This table holds about 74,000 clones, around 84% found once. This clonotype was obtained from an adult with an advanced solid tumor such as melanoma, head and neck, liver or kidney cancer. This material consisted of CD4+ or CD8+ T cells sorted from blood, taken in a trial of the OX40 agonist ivuxolimab. The chain joins TRBV11-2 to TRBJ1-4; D is perhaps TRBD1 (5 bases). As DNA, the CDR3 is TGTGCCAGCAGCTTAGATCCAAGGGGAAAACTGTTTTTT. Its translation is CASSLDPRGKLFF.